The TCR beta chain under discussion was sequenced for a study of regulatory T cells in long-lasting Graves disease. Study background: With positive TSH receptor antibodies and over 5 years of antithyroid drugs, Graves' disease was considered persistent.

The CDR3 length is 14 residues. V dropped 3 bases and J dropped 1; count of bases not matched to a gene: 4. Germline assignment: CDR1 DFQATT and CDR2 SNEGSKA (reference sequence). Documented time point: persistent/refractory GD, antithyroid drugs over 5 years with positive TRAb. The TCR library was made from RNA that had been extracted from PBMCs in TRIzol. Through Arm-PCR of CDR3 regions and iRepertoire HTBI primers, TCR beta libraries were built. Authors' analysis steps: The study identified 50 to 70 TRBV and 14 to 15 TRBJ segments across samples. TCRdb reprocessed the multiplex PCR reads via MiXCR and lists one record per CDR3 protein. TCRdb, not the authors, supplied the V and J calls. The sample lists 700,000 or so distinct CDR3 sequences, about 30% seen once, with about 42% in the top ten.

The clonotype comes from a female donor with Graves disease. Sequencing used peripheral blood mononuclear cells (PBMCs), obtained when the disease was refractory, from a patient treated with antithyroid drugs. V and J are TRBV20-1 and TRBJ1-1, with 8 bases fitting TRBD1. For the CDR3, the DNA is TGCAGTGCTAGGAGTGGACAGGGGAACACTGAAGCTTTCTTT. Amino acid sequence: CSARSGQGNTEAFF.